This TCR beta chain was identified during a study of cytomegalovirus exposure and HLA in healthy donors. Points from the study as a whole: Excluded were some V segments that proved indistinguishable, including TRBV6-2 and TRBV6-3. Among TCR beta chains, those listed as cytomegalovirus-associated numbered around 180.

With 60 Vbeta and 13 Jbeta primers, the PCR was carried out. TCRdb's table, derived via immunoSEQ multiplex PCR, lists solely in-frame clones and lacks some. The clone table shows around 140,000 clones, with the ten largest holding around 1.5%. On this clone itself: The antigen is not known.

The ends lost 8 bases at V and 4 bases at J; junction bases unmatched: 4. The germline V gene has CDR1 MNHNS and CDR2 SASEGT. The length of the CDR3 is 12 residues. Sequenced material: PBMCs. The TCR was taken from a woman aged 45-65 years in good health and CMV-seronegative. The chain employs TRBV6-1 and TRBJ2-5, with TRBD1 matching over 7 bases. Here the CDR3 reads CASRDSGETQYF. The CDR3 DNA reads as TGTGCCAGCCGGGACAGCGGAGAGACCCAGTACTTC.